One sample yielded the 23 T cell receptor beta chains listed below, sequenced in a study of T cells after posttransplantation cyclophosphamide. Cells defined as naive were viable CD3+CD4+ or CD3+CD8+ and CCR7+CD45RA+CD45RO-CD95-CD27+CD28+. Clones were sequenced by immunoSEQ multiplex PCR, and TCRdb holds only the in-frame ones, with some missing. The sample holds roughly 20,000 clones, under 99% seen once. The sequenced material came from naive CD4+ T cells sorted from PBMCs. The receptors derive from a man between 35 and 55 years old in good health, CMV-negative, and a related stem cell transplant donor.

CDR3 sequence (DNA): TGTGCCACCAGCAGAGCGGGGGCTAGCGGATACACAGATACGCAGTATTTT. Protein sequence: CATSRAGASGYTDTQYF. This chain uses TRBV15 with TRBJ2-3; TRBD2 is a possible D gene (7 bases). V lost 1 base to trimming and J lost 2 bases, with 16 bases between them. The CDR3 consists of 17 residues. Germline V gives CDR1 LNHNV, CDR2 YYDKDF (reference sequence). Variable domain in full (rest from reference TRBV15 and TRBJ2-3): DAMVIQNPRYQVTQFGKPVTLSCSQTLNHNVMYWYQQKSSQAPKLLFHYYDKDFNNEADTPDNFQSRRPNTSFCFLDIRSPGLGDTAMYLCATSRAGASGYTDTQYFGPGTRLTVL.

The J gene is TRBJ1-1, the V gene TRBV19; D is possibly TRBD1 (5 bases). Trimming took off 7 bases at V and 3 bases at J, with 12 bases between the two ends. Germline assignment: CDR1 LNHDA and CDR2 SQIVND (reference sequence). The CDR3 sequence is 13 residues long. CDR3 residues: CASTYTGDTEAFF. Here the CDR3 DNA reads TGTGCCAGTACCTACACGGGGGACACTGAAGCTTTCTTT. Full variable domain (outside the CDR3, taken from reference TRBV19 and TRBJ1-1): DGGITQSPKYLFRKEGQNVTLSCEQNLNHDAMYWYRQDPGQGLRLIYYSQIVNDFQKGDIAEGYSVSREKKESFPLTVTSAQKNPTAFYLCASTYTGDTEAFFGQGTRLTVV.

The genes are TRBV7-9 and TRBJ2-1; D is possibly TRBD1 (5 bases). Looked up from germline, CDR1 is SEHNR and CDR2 is FQNEAQ (reference sequence). V was trimmed by 1 base and J by 8 bases, leaving 6 bases between them. The CDR3 spans 12 residues. The CDR3 DNA sequence: TGTGCCAGCAGCTTAGGGGGCGATGAGCAGTTCTTC. As protein: CASSLGGDEQFF.

The chain employs TRBV5-1 and TRBJ2-7; 9 positions match TRBD1. Per germline, CDR1 SGHRS and CDR2 YFSETQ. The length of the CDR3 is 15 residues. Trimming took 4 bases from V and 3 from J; bases not matched to a gene: 8. CDR3 in amino acids: CASSLPGQGNYEQYF. CDR3 sequence (DNA): TGCGCCAGCAGCCTACCGGGACAGGGAAACTACGAGCAGTACTTC.

The V gene is TRBV5-1, the J gene TRBJ2-1; 11 nucleotides line up with TRBD2. Germline assignment: CDR1 SGHRS and CDR2 YFSETQ. The CDR3 runs to 16 residues. Trimming at V came to 0 bases and at J to 8 bases, leaving 7 bases not matched to a gene. The CDR3 DNA sequence: TGCGCCAGCAGCTTGGTTCTAGCGGGAGGAAAGCATGAGCAGTTCTTC. Its translation is CASSLVLAGGKHEQFF. The whole variable domain, remainder taken from reference TRBV5-1 and TRBJ2-1, is KAGVTQTPRYLIKTRGQQVTLSCSPISGHRSVSWYQQTPGQGLQFLFEYFSETQRNKGNFPGRFSGRQFSNSRSEMNVSTLELGDSALYLCASSLVLAGGKHEQFFGPGTRLTVL.

This chain connects TRBV14 to TRBJ2-3; D may be TRBD2 (6 bases). Trimming took off 4 bases at V and 2 bases at J, with 16 bases between the two ends. CDR1 SGHDN and CDR2 FVKESK come from the germline V gene. The CDR3 spans 16 residues. Written as DNA, the CDR3 is TGTGCCAGCAGCCCTGAAACGGGAGTGTACACAGATACGCAGTATTTT. Its translation: CASSPETGVYTDTQYF. Complete variable domain (other parts from reference TRBV14 and TRBJ2-3): EAGVTQFPSHSVIEKGQTVTLRCDPISGHDNLYWYRRVMGKEIKFLLHFVKESKQDESGMPNNRFLAERTGGTYSTLKVQPAELEDSGVYFCASSPETGVYTDTQYFGPGTRLTVL.

The chain employs TRBV18 and TRBJ2-2, with TRBD1 matching 10 bases. The V gene's germline CDR1 is KGHSH and CDR2 LQKENI. This CDR3 comprises 14 residues. Unmatched junction bases numbered 1, after V lost 3 bases and J lost 6 bases. CDR3 sequence (DNA): TGTGCCAGCTCACCGGGGACAGGGGCCGGGGAGCTGTTTTTT. Encoded protein: CASSPGTGAGELFF. Variable domain in full (rest from reference TRBV18 and TRBJ2-2): NAGVMQNPRHLVRRRGQEARLRCSPMKGHSHVYWYRQLPEEGLKFMVYLQKENIIDESGMPKERFSAEFPKEGPSILRIQQVVRGDSAAYFCASSPGTGAGELFFGEGSRLTVL.

V gene TRBV4-2 combines with J gene TRBJ2-5; TRBD1 matches at 8 bases. CDR1 is LGHNA and CDR2 is YNFKEQ in the germline V gene. With 3 bases clipped from V and 2 bases from J, the junction kept 5 bases outside the gene matches. The CDR3 consists of 15 residues. CDR3 sequence: CASSHAGTGQETQYF. As DNA, the CDR3 is TGTGCCAGCAGCCATGCCGGGACAGGACAAGAGACCCAGTACTTC.

This clone was seen just once. The chain employs TRBV6-5 and TRBJ2-7; TRBD1 matches 8 bases. Germline assignment: CDR1 MNHEY and CDR2 SVGAGI. The CDR3 is 15 residues long. Germline trimming cut 6 bases from V and 3 bases from J; bases unmatched to any gene: 10. DNA for the CDR3: TGTGCCAGCAGACCCATGACAGGGGTAATCTACGAGCAGTACTTC. It codes for CASRPMTGVIYEQYF.

This clone was seen only once. This rearrangement joins TRBV5-1 to TRBJ2-3, with a possible D match to TRBD1 (6 bases). The length of the CDR3 is 14 residues. V was pared by 3 bases and J by 2 bases, with 10 bases between. Germline assignment: CDR1 SGHRS and CDR2 YFSETQ. The CDR3 nucleotides read TGCGCCAGCAGCTCGGACAGATTCACAGATACGCAGTATTTT. Translating it yields CASSSDRFTDTQYF.

V is TRBV5-1 and J is TRBJ2-5; 7 nucleotides align to TRBD2. In germline, CDR1 is SGHRS, CDR2 YFSETQ. This CDR3 contains 14 residues. V was clipped by 4 bases and J by 2 bases; unmatched bases: 5. This CDR3 is CASSVDGGQETQYF. For the CDR3, the DNA is TGCGCCAGCAGCGTCGACGGGGGGCAAGAGACCCAGTACTTC.

CDR3 in amino acids: CASKGVNEQFF. Written as DNA, the CDR3 is TGCGCCAGCAAGGGGGTCAATGAGCAGTTCTTC. The V gene is TRBV5-1, the J gene TRBJ2-1; a weak D match, TRBD1 (6 bases). Germline CDR1 is SGHRS and CDR2 is YFSETQ. Trimming stripped 6 bases from V and 6 bases from J, with 7 bases between. CDR3 length: 11 amino acids.

This sequence joins TRBV2 and TRBJ2-1, with D possibly being TRBD1 (5 bases). This CDR3 has 15 residues. Germline values: CDR1 SNHLY, CDR2 FYNNEI. V gave up 5 bases and J gave up 4 bases, with 15 bases separating them. The CDR3 sequence is CASSPTPTGYNEQFF. CDR3 nucleotide sequence: TGTGCCAGCAGTCCTACGCCTACAGGATACAATGAGCAGTTCTTC. Full variable domain (outside the CDR3, taken from reference TRBV2 and TRBJ2-1): EPEVTQTPSHQVTQMGQEVILRCVPISNHLYFYWYRQILGQKVEFLVSFYNNEISEKSEIFDDQFSVERPDGSNFTLKIRSTKLEDSAMYFCASSPTPTGYNEQFFGPGTRLTVL.

The chain couples TRBV11-2 to TRBJ1-2; TRBD1 matches at 8 bases. CDR1 SGHAT and CDR2 FQNNGV come from the germline V gene. V lost 5 bases and J lost 8; bases outside the gene matches: 13. The CDR3 totals 15 residues. The CDR3 DNA follows: TGTGCCAGCAGCCCAGGGACAGGAGTTTCGTGGGGCTACACCTTC. This gives the protein CASSPGTGVSWGYTF.

This clone was found a few times. The gene calls are TRBV4-2 and TRBJ2-1; D gene unclear. Germline V CDR1 and CDR2: LGHNA, YNFKEQ. Trimming shortened V by 0 bases and J by 3 bases, and 9 bases separated the two germline ends. The CDR3 totals 15 residues. The CDR3 DNA reads TGTGCCAGCAGCCAAGATCATAACAGCTACAATGAGCAGTTCTTC. This gives the protein CASSQDHNSYNEQFF.

This chain connects TRBV6-1 to TRBJ2-7; TRBD2 matches at 8 bases. The ends lost 2 bases at V and 8 bases at J; junction bases unmatched: 8. The CDR3 extends over 14 amino acids. Germline CDR1 and CDR2: MNHNS and SASEGT. Here the CDR3 DNA reads TGTGCCAGCAGTGAATCACTAGCGGAGAACCAGCAGTACTTC. Its translation: CASSESLAENQQYF.

This sequence joins TRBV11-1 and TRBJ2-7; D perhaps matches TRBD2 (7 bases). In germline, CDR1 is SGHAT, CDR2 FQDESV (reference sequence). V lost 3 bases and J 5 bases, leaving 17 bases between the germline ends. The CDR3 runs 15 residues. The CDR3 region has the DNA TGTGCCAGCAGCTTTTCTCGAACAGGGAGGGACGAGCAGTACTTC. It specifies CASSFSRTGRDEQYF.

The chain is built from TRBV12-1 and TRBJ1-1; the DNA was not compared with TRBD1, the D call given in the table. TRBV12-1 is noted as a pseudogene. The length of the CDR3 is 16 residues. The CDR3 nucleotides read TGTGCCAGCAGCTTTGTTCCCGCGGACACCTACACTGAAGCTTTCTTT. This codes for CASSFVPADTYTEAFF.

V and J are TRBV18 and TRBJ2-2; 8 bases map to TRBD1. The CDR3 length is 13 residues. The V segment lost 4 bases and the J segment 5 bases; nucleotides outside the gene matches: 0. Germline CDR1 KGHSH, CDR2 LQKENI. The CDR3 region is CASSRQGTGELFF. DNA of the CDR3: TGTGCCAGCTCACGACAGGGGACCGGGGAGCTGTTTTTT.

In this sample, this clone turned up once. The V and J genes are TRBV21-1 and TRBJ2-3; no check of the table's D call, TRBD1, against the DNA was made. TRBV21-1 is noted as a pseudogene. This CDR3 contains 14 residues. As DNA, the CDR3 is TGTGCCAGCAGCTTACGACAGGGAGTAGATACGCAGTATTTT. Residues: CASSLRQGVDTQYF.

The V and J genes are TRBV28 and TRBJ1-1, with 7 bases identical to TRBD1. J was trimmed by 1 base and V by 2 bases; bases with no gene match: 10. The germline V gene encodes CDR1 MDHEN and CDR2 SYDVKM. The CDR3 is 17 residues long. The CDR3 is CASSLVAGQVRNTEAFF. The CDR3 region has the DNA TGTGCCAGCAGTTTAGTCGCTGGACAGGTCCGGAACACTGAAGCTTTCTTT.

J is TRBJ1-1 and V is TRBV7-8; D may be TRBD1 (6 bases). V lost 4 bases and J 1 base, leaving 22 bases between the germline ends. This CDR3 comprises 18 residues. The germline V gene encodes CDR1 SGHVS and CDR2 FQNEAQ. CDR3 loop: CASSWNRDDGYKNTEAFF. The CDR3 bases are TGTGCCAGCAGCTGGAACAGGGACGATGGATATAAGAACACTGAAGCTTTCTTT.

The chain links TRBV28 to TRBJ2-7; weak D call: TRBD1 (5 bases). Trimming took 5 bases from V and 3 from J, leaving 14 bases between them. The germline V gene encodes CDR1 MDHEN and CDR2 SYDVKM. CDR3 length equals 14 residues. CDR3 region: CASSPAPTVYEQYF. DNA of the CDR3: TGTGCCAGCAGTCCTGCCCCGACAGTCTACGAGCAGTACTTC.